This passage covers 28 T cell receptor beta chains from one sample sequenced in a study of blood T cells in healthy people across ages (dated by TCRdb to 2013 to 2016). Library preparation used 5' RACE. Sequencing was performed on an Illumina HiSeq 2500. The second PCR ran for roughly 7 to 12 cycles and used a J-beta primer mix along with a sample-barcoded 5' primer. In TCRdb, the public reads were trimmed at Q25 with fastp and aligned with MiXCR, with productive beta chains retained. Rows merge per CDR3 protein into single entries with the most common DNA and genes. Counted in this sample were 600,000 or so distinct CDR3 sequences; approximately 30% of them appeared once. The top ten clonotypes cover around 16% of the sample. The sequenced material came from blood. Receptors originate from a woman at least 80 years old in good health.

Notes on this clonotype: This may be a read error: a much more frequent sequence differs by one nucleotide. The chain is built from TRBV7-2 and TRBJ2-5; D may be TRBD1 (6 bases). Trimming stripped 5 bases from V and 11 bases from J, with 18 bases between. CDR3 length: 13 amino acids. Germline loops: CDR1 SGHTA, CDR2 FQGNSA. DNA for the CDR3: TGTGCCAGCAGCCCTGGACAGTACAATGAGCAGTACTTC. It yields the protein CASSPGQYNEQYF.

This sequence joins TRBV12-3 or TRBV12-4 and TRBJ2-3, with D unresolved. The CDR3 consists of 15 residues. Deletions cut 4 bases from V and 0 bases from J, with 11 bases between. CDR3 sequence: CASSYKRTSTDTQYF. DNA for the CDR3: TGTGCCAGCAGTTATAAGCGAACTAGCACAGATACGCAGTATTTT.

The chain is built from TRBV7-9 and TRBJ2-5; D is uncertain. Germline CDR1 reads SEHNR; CDR2 reads FQNEAQ (reference sequence). CDR3 length: 13 residues. Trimming cost V 5 bases and J 2 bases, with 9 bases left between them. CDR3 nucleotide sequence: TGTGCCAGCAGCACGGACGGACAAGAGACCCAGTACTTC. This encodes CASSTDGQETQYF.

The genes are TRBV30 and TRBJ2-1; D may match TRBD1 or TRBD2 (5 bases each). This CDR3 region has 16 residues. Trimming left V 0 bases short and J 10 bases short, with 22 bases between. Germline values: CDR1 GTSNPN, CDR2 SVGIG (reference sequence). CDR3 DNA sequence: TGTGCCTGGAGTGTACCTCGCAGGGCTAGCTCTTACGAGCAGTTCTTC. It is translated as CAWSVPRRASSYEQFF.

There are a few counts of this clonotype. The genes are TRBV5-1 and TRBJ2-3; D is undetermined. The CDR3 covers 14 residues. The germline V gene encodes CDR1 SGHRS and CDR2 YFSETQ. The germline V and J ends were trimmed by 6 bases and 2 bases, with 13 bases remaining between them. The CDR3 bases are TGCGCCAGCAACCGGTCGCAGTTCACAGATACGCAGTATTTT. Amino acid sequence: CASNRSQFTDTQYF.

This clonotype was detected ten times or more. The chain joins TRBV6-1 to TRBJ2-5, with D possibly matching TRBD1 (6 bases). This CDR3 is 14 amino acids long. Germline CDR1 is MNHNS and CDR2 is SASEGT. With 4 bases removed from V and 1 base from J, the gap between germline ends came to 10 bases. The CDR3 bases are TGTGCCAGCAGTGCCCACAGGGTCCAAGAGACCCAGTACTTC. The encoded protein is CASSAHRVQETQYF.

This clonotype was observed a few times. The chain combines TRBV7-8 with TRBJ2-1; 8 bases agree with TRBD2. The J call could be wrong; TRBJ2-7 is a better fit for the DNA end. The germline V gene encodes CDR1 SGHVS and CDR2 FQNEAQ. This CDR3 is built from 15 residues. CDR3 residues: CASSLQGLVYNEQYF. DNA of the CDR3: TGTGCCAGCAGCCTCCAGGGACTAGTTTACAATGAGCAGTACTTC.

This clonotype was counted ten times or more. This sequence may be a read error, since a much larger clone differs from it by one base. The J gene is TRBJ2-7, the V gene TRBV10-3, with TRBD2 matching 8 bases. Trimming removed 7 bases from V and 5 bases from J; junction bases left unmatched: 7. The germline CDR1 and CDR2 sequences are ENHRY and SYGVKD. This CDR3 is built from 13 residues. The CDR3 DNA reads TGTGCCATCAAAGAGGATAGCGGGGACGAGCAGTACTTC. Translated: CAIKEDSGDEQYF.

The chain joins TRBV7-8 to TRBJ2-7, with D unresolved. The CDR3 contains 13 residues. V lost 5 bases and J 1 base, leaving 9 bases between the germline ends. The germline V gene encodes CDR1 SGHVS and CDR2 FQNEAQ. CDR3 protein: CASSLSQSYEQYF. The CDR3 coding sequence is TGTGCCAGCAGCCTATCCCAGTCCTACGAGCAGTACTTC.

Concerning this clonotype itself: This sequence may be a read error, since a much larger clone differs from it by one base. The V call is TRBV5-6, the J call TRBJ2-5; a weak D match, TRBD2 (5 bases). The germline CDR1 and CDR2 sequences are SGHDT and YYEEEE. The CDR3 is made up of 13 amino acids. V was pared by 4 bases and J by 1 base, with 8 bases between. Written as DNA, the CDR3 is TGTGCCAGCAGCGTTGGACTCCAAGAGACCCAGTACTTC. It encodes CASSVGLQETQYF.

This clonotype was picked up one time. V usage is TRBV7-9 and J usage is TRBJ1-1, with D unclear. This CDR3 has 15 residues. CDR1 is SEHNR, CDR2 FQNEAQ, per germline (reference sequence). Trimming shortened V by 3 bases and J by 1 base, and 12 bases separated the two germline ends. The chain's CDR3 is CASSLKGSGNTEAFF. The DNA for the CDR3 is TGTGCCAGCAGCTTGAAAGGCTCAGGGAACACTGAAGCTTTCTTT.

The V call is TRBV29-1, the J call TRBJ2-3; D is undetermined. The CDR3 has 12 residues. Trimming removed 7 bases at V and 0 bases at J, with 8 bases between. Germline CDR1 SQVTM, CDR2 ANQGSEA. The CDR3 region is CSAKTSTDTQYF. In DNA, the CDR3 is TGCAGCGCCAAGACTAGCACAGATACGCAGTATTTT.

This clonotype came up a few times. The chain recombines TRBV20-1 with TRBJ2-2, with D unresolved. The CDR3 totals 14 residues. Per the germline V gene, CDR1 is DFQATT and CDR2 is SNEGSKA (reference sequence). The V end lost 5 bases, the J end lost 2 bases, and 12 bases lay between the germline ends. Written as DNA, the CDR3 is TGCAGTGCTGGGAAGGAAGCCAACACCGGGGAGCTGTTTTTT. Amino acid sequence: CSAGKEANTGELFF.

This chain uses TRBV5-8 with TRBJ2-7; TRBD2 aligns across 9 bases. This CDR3 is 15 amino acids long. The J segment lost 7 bases and the V segment lost 5 bases, leaving 13 bases of the junction unmatched. Per the germline V gene, CDR1 is SGHTS and CDR2 is YDEGEE. Here the CDR3 reads CASSPGLAGRDEQYF. The CDR3 nucleotides are TGTGCCAGCAGTCCAGGGCTAGCGGGGAGGGATGAGCAGTACTTC.

In this sample, this clonotype turned up many times. The genes are TRBV11-2 and TRBJ1-2; a weak D match, TRBD1 (6 bases). Per the germline V gene, CDR1 is SGHAT and CDR2 is FQNNGV. V lost 3 bases and J lost 2, with 10 bases in between. This CDR3 region has 14 residues. DNA for the CDR3: TGTGCCAGCAGCTTGGGGGGGGGCAACTATGGCTACACCTTC. This codes for CASSLGGGNYGYTF.

Concerning this clonotype: A read error may explain this, as a much larger clone is one base away. This chain joins TRBV5-1 and TRBJ2-5; 7 positions agree with TRBD2. The better agreement between TRBJ2-1 and the DNA end casts doubt on the J call. The CDR3 is 16 residues long. In germline, CDR1 is SGHRS, CDR2 YFSETQ. The DNA of the CDR3 is TGCGCCAGCAGCGGGTTCGGGGGAGGGTACCAAGAGACCCAGTTCTTC. Its protein product is CASSGFGGGYQETQFF.

By sample fraction, this clonotype is medium-sized (0.01 to 0.1%). This rearrangement joins TRBV20-1 to TRBJ2-3, with 7 bases identical to TRBD1. Germline loops: CDR1 DFQATT, CDR2 SNEGSKA (reference sequence). With V trimmed by 6 bases and J by 5 bases, 14 bases remained unmatched. This CDR3 is 15 amino acids long. CDR3 sequence reads: CSASRRQGEGDTQYF. The CDR3 nucleotides read TGCAGTGCCTCACGAAGACAGGGTGAAGGAGATACGCAGTATTTT.

This clonotype appeared many times. V is TRBV5-1 and J is TRBJ2-1; 7 bases are shared with TRBD1. V dropped 6 bases and J dropped 3; count of bases not matched to a gene: 6. The germline gives CDR1 SGHRS, CDR2 YFSETQ. CDR3 length: 14 residues. CDR3 bases: TGCGCCAGCAATTTGAGACAGGGCTACAATGAGCAGTTCTTC. Protein sequence: CASNLRQGYNEQFF. The full variable domain, completed using reference TRBV5-1 and TRBJ2-1, is KAGVTQTPRYLIKTRGQQVTLSCSPISGHRSVSWYQQTPGQGLQFLFEYFSETQRNKGNFPGRFSGRQFSNSRSEMNVSTLELGDSALYLCASNLRQGYNEQFFGPGTRLTVL.

The rearrangement joins TRBV5-1 to TRBJ1-1; D is unclear. Between the trimmed V and J ends, which lost 6 bases and 3 bases, there was a span of 9 bases. CDR3 size: 12 residues. The germline V gene has CDR1 SGHRS and CDR2 YFSETQ. CDR3 protein: CASKGSYTEAFF. Written as DNA, the CDR3 is TGCGCCAGCAAAGGGTCGTACACTGAAGCTTTCTTT.

The V gene is TRBV24-1, the J gene TRBJ1-2; D remains ambiguous. V lost 2 bases and J 7 bases, leaving 13 bases between the germline ends. Germline V gene sequence: CDR1 KGHDR, CDR2 SFDVKD. This CDR3 has 14 residues. The CDR3 loop is CATSDSLSPSGYTF. In nucleotides, the CDR3 is TGTGCCACCAGTGATTCCCTCTCACCAAGTGGCTACACCTTC.

Points on this clonotype: A clone one base away is much larger, so this may be a read error. V gene TRBV5-4 combines with J gene TRBJ2-1; 8 bases line up with TRBD1. Germline V lookup: CDR1 SGHNT, CDR2 YYREEE (reference sequence). This CDR3 has 16 residues. Losses at the gene ends were 3 bases for V and 6 bases for J; bases not matched to a gene: 11. This CDR3 reads CASSSTTGAKCNEQFF. CDR3 sequence (DNA): TGTGCCAGCAGCTCCACGACAGGGGCGAAATGCAATGAGCAGTTCTTC.

This sequence joins TRBV11-2 and TRBJ2-5; tentatively, D is TRBD2 (5 bases). The CDR3 has 14 amino acids. Germline-derived CDR1 and CDR2 are SGHAT and FQNNGV. V was pared by 4 bases and J by 5 bases, with 14 bases between. CDR3 coding DNA: TGTGCCAGCAGCTGGAGTCTAGCCTCTGAGACCCAGTACTTC. Translated, it gives CASSWSLASETQYF.

Concerning this clonotype: This may be a read error, as it is one base from a much larger clone. V gene TRBV4-3 combines with J gene TRBJ1-2, with unresolved D. The CDR3 has 16 amino acids. Per the germline V gene, CDR1 is LGHNA and CDR2 is YSLEER. V was pared by 1 base and J by 8 bases, with 20 bases between. CDR3 DNA: TGCGCCAGCAGCCAAGGTCGGCAGATCCGGGCCTTCGGCTACACCTTC. Protein: CASSQGRQIRAFGYTF.

As regards this clonotype: Because the CDR3's place on the DNA is in doubt, the DNA is left out and the CDR3 is given as listed by TCRdb. The V gene is TRBV20-1, the J gene TRBJ2-3; the D segment call TRBD1 is taken from the table without a DNA check. The CDR3 is 17 amino acids in total, end residues counted. Germline V gene data show CDR1 as DFQATT and CDR2 as SNEGSKA (reference sequence). CDR3 in amino acids: CSAAPGTFASGTDMKYF.

As for this clonotype: The junction and the germline gene differ at one end; a read error may be behind it. This sequence joins TRBV6-1 and TRBJ1-2, with D hard to call. The germline V gene has CDR1 MNHNS and CDR2 SASEGT. The CDR3 is 14 amino acids. For the CDR3, the DNA is TGTGCCAGCAGGGCGGATCCAAGGAACTATGGTTACACCTTC. Translated: CASRADPRNYGYTF.

The chain couples TRBV7-9 to TRBJ1-2; D is unclear. Trimming removed 0 bases at V and 6 bases at J, with 11 bases between. The CDR3 length is 14 residues. The germline CDR1 and CDR2 sequences are SEHNR and FQNEAQ (reference sequence). The CDR3 here is CASSLAASPDGYTF. Here the CDR3 DNA reads TGTGCCAGCAGCTTAGCAGCAAGTCCTGATGGCTACACCTTC.

The sample holds many counts of this clonotype. The chain recombines TRBV6-5 with TRBJ2-3; TRBD2 matches at 8 bases. V lost 7 bases and J lost 3; bases outside the gene matches: 3. CDR1 and CDR2 from the germline V gene are MNHEY and SVGAGI. The CDR3 is 13 residues long. CDR3 DNA sequence: TGTGCCAGCAACCCGGGGGGGACAGATACGCAGTATTTT. Translation: CASNPGGTDTQYF.

Regarding this clonotype: Possible read error: a much larger clone is one base away. The chain links TRBV7-2 to TRBJ2-5, with 7 nucleotides matching TRBD1. Unmatched junction bases numbered 16, after V lost 4 bases and J lost 11 bases. The CDR3 runs 15 residues. The germline gives CDR1 SGHTA, CDR2 FQGNSA. The CDR3 bases are TGTGCCAGCAGCTCTTCGGACGTACAGGGGAATGAGCAGTACTTC. This sequence encodes CASSSSDVQGNEQYF. The variable domain in full, with the rest retrieved from reference TRBV7-2 and TRBJ2-5, is GAGVSQSPSNKVTEKGKDVELRCDPISGHTALYWYRQSLGQGLEFLIYFQGNSAPDKSGLPSDRFSAERTGGSVSTLTIQRTQQEDSAVYLCASSSSDVQGNEQYFGPGTRLLVL.